Reported below is one TCR beta chain. Its antigen has not been determined. Base qualities were left out, and no much larger clone turns up one base away. Immediately after resection, surgical brain or tumor specimens were cryofrozen in liquid nitrogen, with peripheral blood cells collected concurrently. This record belongs to a study of glioma-infiltrating T cells (dated by TCRdb to the mid-2010s). Looking at the study overall: Low-grade gliomas were WHO grade II oligodendrogliomas or astrocytomas, and glioblastomas were WHO grade IV tumors sampled at initial rather than recurrent diagnosis. Glioma patients received dexamethasone for six or fewer days before surgery. Sequencing coverage of roughly 4- to 11-fold of roughly one million peripheral T cells was targeted for blood libraries. TCR alpha- and beta-chain repertoires were sequenced from glioma tissue, non-neoplastic brain tissue and matched peripheral blood mononuclear cells. To measure how far tissue and blood T-cell populations diverged, each tissue-infiltrating repertoire was compared against the peripheral blood repertoire of the same patient. Three low-grade glioma patients, roughly eight primary glioblastoma patients and three non-glioma patients contributing non-neoplastic brain tissue were included in the paired cohort. Findings and caveats that apply to the study as a whole: In non-neoplastic patients, VJ-independent divergence between tissue and blood fell below expectation, whereas in all gliomas, and especially in low-grade gliomas, the divergence rose above expectation. Group comparisons rested on small numbers: three non-neoplastic, three low-grade glioma and seven or eight glioblastoma patients. Very few CDR3 sequences were shared between tissue and blood, attributed to high CDR3 diversity and limited sampling. A signature set of shared blood CDR3 motifs marked patients with low tissue-blood divergence and was depleted in highly divergent patients.

CDR1 and CDR2 were assigned from the germline V gene (reference sequence) as LGHDT and YNNKEL. The CDR3 runs 15 amino acids, cysteine and phenylalanine included. The read is trimmed to its CDR3 DNA, 45 bases read in frame from base 1. The junction shows trimming of 0 bases on V and 9 bases on J, plus 12 bases between the germline ends. The iRepertoire nested amplicon-rescue multiplex PCR (arm-PCR) platform was used to amplify TCR alpha and beta CDR3 regions from RNA. The input for one-step reverse transcription and amplification was about 100-450 ng of tissue mRNA or PBMC total RNA. After bead purification, a secondary multiplex PCR added Illumina adapters, and libraries were gel-purified between 200 and 400 bp. The libraries contained internal 6-nucleotide barcodes that were used for demultiplexing. The libraries were sequenced on an Illumina MiSeq using 2x220 or 2x250 nucleotide paired-end reads. Per the original workflow: Paired reads were merged with FLASH 1.2.11 and aligned to the GRCh37 human genome with BWA-MEM before extracting TRA and TRB reads. An IMGT-derived reference of cassette sequences and CDR3 motifs, with pseudogenes included, was used for V and J assignment. Reads were translated in three frames, and productive CDR3s were defined by a C…FGXG motif without stop codons. Unique combinations of V-J cassette pair and CDR3 amino acid sequence were defined as clonotypes. Filtering of reads was based on Hamming distance, with the threshold set by the sequence error rate of each sample in mapped regions. The raw public reads went through TCRdb reprocessing: fastp at Q25, MiXCR clone calling, in-frame beta chains kept. Every entry covers one CDR3 protein and lists the most common genes and DNA from its rows. It is TCRdb's table, rather than the study itself, that gives the V and J calls and clone size. This sample gives around 350,000 distinct CDR3 sequences in total; roughly two fifths of them show up just once. The ten largest clones add up to approximately 12% of the sample.

Sequencing was done on a sample of glioma tissue, nonneoplastic brain tissue, or PBMCs (not recorded which). This TCR came from a human donor with low-grade glioma or glioblastoma, undergoing nonglioma brain surgery, or in good health (not recorded which). This chain is built from TRBV3-1 and TRBJ1-6, with no confidently assigned D gene. CDR3 reads: CASSQDDQRRSPLHF. Read as DNA, the sequence is TGTGCCAGCAGCCAAGATGATCAGAGACGTTCACCCCTCCACTTT.